These 11 T cell receptor beta chains were sequenced from one sample in a study of PD-1 blockade in classical Hodgkin lymphoma. Some clones are missing from TCRdb's copy, which holds only in-frame ones; the method was immunoSEQ multiplex PCR. The profile shows tens of thousands of clones, just over 70% of them singletons. Following autologous stem cell transplantation, relapse occurred in every patient, and exposure to brentuximab vedotin varied. The sequences come from peripheral blood mononuclear cells (PBMCs), collected before the second cycle of nivolumab. These TCRs come from a human donor with classical Hodgkin lymphoma.

This clone was detected a few times. J is TRBJ1-6 and V is TRBV7-9; perhaps TRBD1 as D (6 bases). The CDR3 has 14 amino acids. V was cut by 11 bases and J by 5 bases, with 16 bases left in between. CDR1 and CDR2 (germline): SEHNR, FQNEAQ (reference sequence). DNA for the CDR3: TGTGCCGCGAGGGGGAACGGAGATAATTCACCCCTCCACTTT. It specifies CAARGNGDNSPLHF.

The chain has TRBV19 and TRBJ2-3; 10 positions agree with TRBD1. This CDR3 has 15 residues. Germline-derived CDR1 and CDR2 are LNHDA and SQIVND (reference sequence). The V and J ends lost 7 bases and 5 bases, in that order; junction bases with no gene match: 9. The CDR3 loop reads CASKAQDRGGDTQYF. Written as DNA, the CDR3 is TGTGCCAGTAAAGCCCAGGACAGGGGGGGAGATACGCAGTATTTT.

For this clone: A read error may explain this, as a much larger clone is one base away. This chain uses TRBV7-3 with TRBJ2-5; 9 nucleotides match TRBD2. Trimming cost V 2 bases and J 2 bases; bases outside gene matches: 0. Germline CDR1 SGHTA, CDR2 FQGTGA. The CDR3 contains 14 residues. CDR3 coding DNA: TGTGCCAGCAGCTTAGCGGGAGGGCAAGAGACCCAGTACTTC. Amino acid sequence: CASSLAGGQETQYF.

In this sample, this clone turned up a few times. This CDR3 reads CASSSPLGLNSPLHF. In nucleotides, the CDR3 is TGTGCCAGCAGTTCCCCCCTGGGGCTGAATTCACCCCTCCACTTT. The chain uses TRBV28 and TRBJ1-6; D is perhaps TRBD1 (5 bases). The V gene lost 4 bases and the J gene lost 7 bases, with 14 bases spanning the gap. CDR3 length: 15 residues. Germline CDR1 MDHEN, CDR2 SYDVKM.

The gene calls are TRBV7-2 and TRBJ2-3, with 9 bases lining up with TRBD2. Germline CDR1 reads SGHTA; CDR2 reads FQGNSA. The CDR3 is 17 amino acids. The V gene end was trimmed by 4 bases and the J gene end by 2 bases; junction bases not matched to a gene: 10. This CDR3 is CASSSGTSFHYTDTQYF. For the CDR3, the DNA is TGTGCCAGCAGCTCCGGGACTAGCTTCCACTACACAGATACGCAGTATTTT.

The chain employs TRBV7-8 and TRBJ1-2, with a weak D call TRBD1 (6 bases). The CDR3 loop spans 13 amino acids. Germline lookup yields CDR1 SGHVS and CDR2 FQNEAQ. The V end was cut by 5 bases, the J end by 1 base, with 8 bases between. The CDR3 is CASSVDSNYGYTF. The CDR3 coding sequence is TGTGCCAGCAGCGTGGACAGTAACTATGGCTACACCTTC.

The V and J genes are TRBV4-2 and TRBJ1-1, with D unresolved. Germline V gene data show CDR1 as LGHNA and CDR2 as YNFKEQ. CDR3 length equals 15 residues. V lost 0 bases and J 5 bases, leaving 13 bases between the germline ends. CDR3 DNA sequence: TGTGCCAGCAGCCAAGATCTTTCGGATGGTACTGAAGCTTTCTTT. Protein product: CASSQDLSDGTEAFF.

Regarding this clone: In the same sample, other DNA sequences code for this CDR3. This sequence joins TRBV27 and TRBJ2-7; TRBD1 aligns across 10 bases. V lost 6 bases and J lost 3; bases outside the gene matches: 5. The CDR3 is 14 residues long. Germline CDR1 reads MNHEY; CDR2 reads SMNVEV (reference sequence). CDR3 coding DNA: TGTGCCAGCAGCCCAGGACAGGGGGGCTACGAGCAGTACTTC. Translating gives CASSPGQGGYEQYF.

The chain links TRBV5-1 to TRBJ2-5; TRBD2 matches 11 bases. CDR1 and CDR2 (germline): SGHRS, YFSETQ. V dropped 4 bases and J dropped 9; count of bases not matched to a gene: 11. The CDR3 consists of 15 residues. For the CDR3, the DNA is TGCGCCAGCAGCCCAGGGACTAGCGGCCCCAGGGCCCAGTACTTC. Translating it yields CASSPGTSGPRAQYF.

V gene TRBV6-6 combines with J gene TRBJ1-2; no clear D. The CDR3 consists of 13 residues. V was cut by 7 bases and J by 3 bases, with 12 bases left in between. Germline lookup yields CDR1 MNHNY and CDR2 SVGAGI (reference sequence). The CDR3 loop is CASIRGHDYGYTF. CDR3 sequence (DNA): TGTGCCAGCATTAGAGGGCACGACTATGGCTACACCTTC.

This chain joins TRBV10-1 and TRBJ2-1, with 11 bases identical to TRBD2. The CDR3 loop spans 17 amino acids. CDR1 is WNHNN, CDR2 SYGVQD, per germline (reference sequence). J gave up 7 bases and V 2 bases, and 10 bases lay outside the gene matches. CDR3 nucleotide sequence: TGCGCCAGCAGTGAGACTTATAGCGGGAGGGCCGCGAATGAGCAGTTCTTC. Its protein product is CASSETYSGRAANEQFF.